This T cell receptor (beta chain) was obtained from a study of human T cells and chemical hapten exposure. Across the whole study: 2% DPC applied to a roughly 2 cm by roughly 2 cm arm area sensitized donors. Across the whole study, which lasted roughly 24 weeks, patients were given diphenylcyclopropenone on the scalp once a week.

Time point indicated: patch test 2, 6 weeks after DPC sensitization. Sample treatment: therapeutic diphenylcyclopropenone sensitization with weekly scalp DPC. TCRdb redid the calling of the RACE reads with MiXCR, one entry per CDR3 protein. The sample lists 330,000 or so distinct CDR3 sequences; more than 5% were seen once. This CDR3 comprises 14 residues. Trimming stripped 3 bases from V and 4 bases from J, with 11 bases between. CDR1 is MNHEY, CDR2 SVGAGI, per germline. The sequencing used whole blood, collected in connection with sensitization to the hapten diphenylcyclopropenone (DPC). The chain links TRBV6-5 to TRBJ2-3; the D gene is possibly TRBD2 (6 bases). The source of this sequence is a woman aged 18-29 years with alopecia areata. Some clones in this sample may be carry-over from other donors' samples. CDR3 in amino acids: CASSYGKRADTQYF. The CDR3, as DNA: TGTGCCAGCAGTTATGGCAAGCGGGCAGATACGCAGTATTTT.